The 31 T cell receptor beta chains below were found in one sample sequenced in a study of human T cells and chemical hapten exposure. Indicated time point: pre-sensitization, week 0. As to treatment: therapeutic diphenylcyclopropenone sensitization with weekly scalp DPC. MiXCR, run by TCRdb on the RACE reads, gives a single entry per CDR3 protein. Of more than 70,000 distinct CDR3 sequences listed, about 8.5% are singletons. Source: whole blood, taken in connection with sensitization to the hapten diphenylcyclopropenone (DPC). These receptor sequences come from a middle-aged man with alopecia areata. Some clones in this sample may be carry-over from other donors' samples.

This clonotype was counted ten times or more. The rearrangement uses TRBV28 and TRBJ1-2; tentatively, D is TRBD1 (5 bases). The germline V gene has CDR1 MDHEN and CDR2 SYDVKM. Trimming pared 10 bases from V and 7 bases from J, leaving 22 bases between. The length of the CDR3 is 14 residues. The CDR3 is CATPELGSRGGYTF. Here the CDR3 DNA reads TGTGCCACCCCTGAACTCGGCTCTAGGGGTGGCTACACCTTC.

This clonotype was detected ten times or more. The CDR3 region has the DNA TGTGCCAGCAGCTTCGGACAGGGTGGGTCTGGAAACACCATATATTTT. This translates into CASSFGQGGSGNTIYF. This chain links TRBV7-2 with TRBJ1-3; TRBD1 matches 8 bases. The germline CDR1 and CDR2 sequences are SGHTA and FQGNSA. The CDR3 length is 16 residues. With 3 bases clipped from V and 1 base from J, the junction kept 5 bases outside the gene matches.

This clonotype was seen more than once but under ten times. The V and J genes are TRBV7-9 and TRBJ2-3, with D perhaps given as TRBD1 or TRBD2 (6 bases each). Germline values: CDR1 SEHNR, CDR2 FQNEAQ (reference sequence). Trimming removed 2 bases at V and 2 bases at J, with 14 bases between. This CDR3 is 16 amino acids long. The CDR3 DNA reads TGTGCCAGCAGCTTATGGGGGGCAGGGAACACAGATACGCAGTATTTT. It codes for CASSLWGAGNTDTQYF.

The chain combines TRBV7-2 with TRBJ1-1; no clear D gene. V was shortened by 5 bases and J by 10 bases, with 14 bases between the two germline ends. CDR1 and CDR2 (germline): SGHTA, FQGNSA. CDR3 size: 12 residues. The chain's CDR3 is CASSASVSTAFF. The CDR3 nucleotides read TGTGCCAGCAGCGCGTCGGTATCAACAGCTTTCTTT. Full variable domain (rest looked up from reference TRBV7-2 and TRBJ1-1): GAGVSQSPSNKVTEKGKDVELRCDPISGHTALYWYRQSLGQGLEFLIYFQGNSAPDKSGLPSDRFSAERTGGSVSTLTIQRTQQEDSAVYLCASSASVSTAFFGQGTRLTVV.

This clonotype was seen more than once but under ten times. The V call is TRBV20-1, the J call TRBJ1-4; D unclear. CDR1 and CDR2 (germline): DFQATT, SNEGSKA (reference sequence). The CDR3 runs to 14 residues. With 0 bases removed from V and 7 bases from J, the gap between germline ends came to 12 bases. The CDR3 DNA reads TGCAGTGCTAGAGATCCCGCCGGGAGTGAAAAACTGTTTTTT. Its translation: CSARDPAGSEKLFF.

V usage is TRBV6-5 and J usage is TRBJ2-3; 7 bases align to TRBD2. The CDR3 contains 17 residues. Germline CDR1 MNHEY, CDR2 SVGAGI. V trimming: 0 bases; J trimming: 0 bases; junction bases outside the gene matches: 6. The CDR3 coding sequence is TGTGCCAGCAGTTACTCCGGGCGGGAGCTTAGCACAGATACGCAGTATTTT. Its protein is CASSYSGRELSTDTQYF.

This clonotype was detected a few times. The J gene is TRBJ2-7, the V gene TRBV20-1; the D is unclear. The CDR3 length is 15 residues. Germline CDR1 is DFQATT and CDR2 is SNEGSKA (reference sequence). V dropped 3 bases and J dropped 3 bases, with 18 bases sitting between them. The DNA of the CDR3 is TGCAGTGCTAGTGTCCGGCCACCGGCACTCTACGAGCAGTACTTC. Encoded protein: CSASVRPPALYEQYF.

This clonotype has at least ten counts. This chain uses TRBV19 with TRBJ1-2; D is unclear. Germline V gene lookup returns CDR1 LNHDA and CDR2 SQIVND (reference sequence). Trimming cost V 4 bases and J 7 bases, with 19 bases left between them. The CDR3 spans 15 residues. The CDR3 sequence: CASSNQAFTGSGYTF. Written as DNA, the CDR3 is TGTGCCAGTAGTAACCAGGCCTTCACGGGGAGTGGCTACACCTTC. Using reference TRBV19 and TRBJ1-2 for the parts outside the CDR3, the full variable domain is DGGITQSPKYLFRKEGQNVTLSCEQNLNHDAMYWYRQDPGQGLRLIYYSQIVNDFQKGDIAEGYSVSREKKESFPLTVTSAQKNPTAFYLCASSNQAFTGSGYTFGSGTRLTVV.

The V and J genes are TRBV6-1 and TRBJ2-1; 7 nucleotides align to TRBD1. V was pared by 0 bases and J by 0 bases, with 5 bases of the junction left unmatched. This CDR3 region has 17 residues. Germline CDR1 is MNHNS and CDR2 is SASEGT. DNA for the CDR3: TGTGCCAGCAGTGAAGCGGCCGGGACAGCCTCCTACAATGAGCAGTTCTTC. Protein product: CASSEAAGTASYNEQFF.

Concerning this clonotype itself: A read error may account for a junction end that differs from germline. The chain has TRBV6-2 or TRBV6-3 and TRBJ2-7; D may be TRBD1 (6 bases). This CDR3 comprises 13 residues. Germline V gives CDR1 MNHEY, CDR2 SVGEGT. CDR3 residues: CASTRDKGYEQNF. CDR3 coding DNA: TGTGCCAGCACACGGGACAAGGGTTACGAGCAGAACTTC.

V and J are TRBV7-2 and TRBJ2-3; D is unclear. The CDR3 spans 15 residues. V lost 1 base and J 5 bases, leaving 13 bases between the germline ends. Germline lookup yields CDR1 SGHTA and CDR2 FQGNSA. The chain's CDR3 is CASSLVFKGIDTQYF. CDR3 sequence (DNA): TGTGCCAGCAGCTTAGTATTTAAGGGAATAGATACGCAGTATTTT.

The rearrangement uses TRBV30 and TRBJ1-2; no firm D call. CDR1 GTSNPN and CDR2 SVGIG come from the germline V gene (reference sequence). The ends were cut back, 2 bases at V and 0 bases at J, with 16 bases in the middle. The CDR3 contains 16 residues. For the CDR3, the DNA is TGTGCCTGGAGTTCGAGGCGTTCTTTAACTAACTATGGCTACACCTTC. This gives the protein CAWSSRRSLTNYGYTF.

The V call is TRBV14, the J call TRBJ2-3, with a weak D call TRBD1 (5 bases). This CDR3 has 15 residues. Germline V gives CDR1 SGHDN, CDR2 FVKESK. V lost 4 bases and J 1 base, leaving 12 bases between the germline ends. This CDR3 is CASSPLVRGTDTQYF. CDR3 DNA sequence: TGTGCCAGCAGCCCCTTAGTCAGGGGCACAGATACGCAGTATTTT.

This clonotype was picked up a small number of times. CDR3: CSASLAGEETQYF. CDR3 bases: TGCAGTGCTAGTCTAGCGGGAGAAGAGACCCAGTACTTC. The gene calls are TRBV20-1 and TRBJ2-5; 10 bases are shared with TRBD2. In germline, CDR1 is DFQATT, CDR2 SNEGSKA (reference sequence). The length of the CDR3 is 13 residues. With 3 bases clipped from V and 3 bases from J, the junction kept 1 base outside the gene matches.

This clonotype was seen a handful of times. V is TRBV25-1 and J is TRBJ1-4; the D is unclear. CDR1 is MGHDK and CDR2 is SYGVNS in the germline V gene. The CDR3 is 14 amino acids. With 3 bases removed from V and 0 bases from J, the gap between germline ends came to 5 bases. This CDR3 reads CASSETATNEKLFF. The DNA of the CDR3 is TGTGCCAGCAGTGAGACTGCAACTAATGAAAAACTGTTTTTT.

Comments on this clonotype: With a much larger clone just one base away, this may be a read error. The CDR3 does not end in the conserved phenylalanine or tryptophan, so this is likely a read error. This sequence joins TRBV7-9 and TRBJ1-1; D gene unclear. The CDR3 length is 14 residues. Trimming took 1 base from V and 1 from J, leaving 7 bases between them. Germline CDR1 SEHNR, CDR2 FQNEAQ (reference sequence). The DNA of the CDR3 is TGTGCCAGCAGCTTAGGGCAATCGAACACTGAAGCTTTCTTA. Residues: CASSLGQSNTEAFL.

This clonotype was seen a handful of times. The chain links TRBV5-1 to TRBJ2-7, with D possibly matching TRBD2 (5 bases). Per germline, CDR1 SGHRS and CDR2 YFSETQ. This CDR3 is built from 15 residues. The ends were cut back, 1 base at V and 0 bases at J, with 11 bases in the middle. This CDR3 reads CASSLHSGSSYEQYV. CDR3 in DNA: TGCGCCAGCAGCTTGCATTCTGGGAGCTCCTACGAGCAGTACGTC.

This clonotype was found many times. The chain carries TRBV29-1 and TRBJ2-3; possible D gene TRBD1, 6 bases. The CDR3 extends over 15 amino acids. Germline V gene lookup returns CDR1 SQVTM and CDR2 ANQGSEA. Between the trimmed V and J ends, which lost 7 bases and 0 bases, there was a span of 17 bases. CDR3 protein: CSAPGQPSSTDTQYF. The CDR3 nucleotides are TGCAGCGCACCAGGACAGCCTTCTAGCACAGATACGCAGTATTTT.

This clonotype was counted at least ten times. CDR3 nucleotide sequence: TGTGCCAGCAGTCACCGTAGGGGGACTAAGTCTCGCAATCAGCCCCAGCATTTT. As protein: CASSHRRGTKSRNQPQHF. The rearrangement links TRBV6-2 or TRBV6-3 to TRBJ1-5; TRBD1 is a possible D gene (6 bases). CDR1 MNHEY and CDR2 SVGEGT come from the germline V gene. This CDR3 comprises 18 residues. V lost 5 bases, J lost 2 bases, and 22 bases lay in between.

The chain couples TRBV7-2 to TRBJ2-3; D gene unclear. The V and J ends lost 2 bases and 1 base respectively, with 13 bases between them. The CDR3 contains 16 residues. Germline CDR1 is SGHTA and CDR2 is FQGNSA. This chain's CDR3 is CASSLRPSPGTDTQYF. CDR3 coding DNA: TGTGCCAGCAGCTTACGGCCCTCGCCGGGCACAGATACGCAGTATTTT. The whole variable domain, remainder taken from reference TRBV7-2 and TRBJ2-3, is GAGVSQSPSNKVTEKGKDVELRCDPISGHTALYWYRQSLGQGLEFLIYFQGNSAPDKSGLPSDRFSAERTGGSVSTLTIQRTQQEDSAVYLCASSLRPSPGTDTQYFGPGTRLTVL.

In DNA, the CDR3 is TGTGCCAGCAGCCGGGAGGTCAGGGGGCTAGATACGCAGTATTTT. Protein product: CASSREVRGLDTQYF. This chain uses TRBV7-9 with TRBJ2-3; D perhaps matches TRBD1 (8 bases). The V end was cut by 5 bases, the J end by 5 bases, with 17 bases between. The CDR3 length is 15 residues. The germline gives CDR1 SEHNR, CDR2 FQNEAQ (reference sequence).

This clonotype was counted between two and nine times. This sequence joins TRBV11-2 and TRBJ2-4; TRBD1 matches 10 bases. J lost 9 bases, V lost 5 bases, and 7 bases had no gene match. Germline CDR1 and CDR2: SGHAT and FQNNGV. The CDR3 sequence is 14 residues long. CDR3 in DNA: TGTGCCAGCAGCCCCTGGACAGGGGGGGGCATTCAGTACTTC. This sequence encodes CASSPWTGGGIQYF.

In its sample, this clonotype was seen a few times. This chain links TRBV5-4 with TRBJ2-5, with TRBD2 identical over 7 bases. This CDR3 contains 14 residues. After removal of 7 bases from V and 2 bases from J, the junction contained 8 bases not matched to a gene. Germline V CDR1 and CDR2: SGHNT, YYREEE (reference sequence). The CDR3 here is CASAASGGQETQYF. CDR3 nucleotide sequence: TGTGCCAGCGCGGCTAGCGGAGGGCAAGAGACCCAGTACTTC.

This clonotype was observed at least ten times. This chain joins TRBV2 and TRBJ1-2; possible D gene TRBD1, 6 bases. Germline loops: CDR1 SNHLY, CDR2 FYNNEI. V was shortened by 5 bases and J by 4 bases, with 20 bases between the two germline ends. The CDR3 has 16 residues. CDR3 sequence reads: CASSPDRDTPRYGYTF. CDR3 DNA sequence: TGTGCCAGCAGTCCGGACCGGGACACTCCCCGCTATGGCTACACCTTC.

This rearrangement joins TRBV30 to TRBJ2-7, with D maybe TRBD2 (5 bases). CDR3 length: 13 amino acids. Germline V gives CDR1 GTSNPN, CDR2 SVGIG (reference sequence). Trimming cost V 3 bases and J 4 bases, with 13 bases left between them. The CDR3 bases are TGTGCCTGGAGACTTTCGGGGTGGTACGAGCAGTACTTC. It encodes CAWRLSGWYEQYF. The complete variable domain, with remaining parts taken from reference TRBV30 and TRBJ2-7, reads SQTIHQWPATLVQPVGSPLSLECTVEGTSNPNLYWYRQAAGRGLQLLFYSVGIGQISSEVPQNLSASRPQDRQFILSSKKLLLSDSGFYLCAWRLSGWYEQYFGPGTRLTVT.

This clonotype was found many times. CDR3 loop: CASSLNNYQPQHF. CDR3 sequence (DNA): TGTGCCAGCAGTTTAAACAATTATCAGCCCCAGCATTTT. V usage is TRBV28 and J usage is TRBJ1-5; no clear D. With 2 bases removed from V and 5 bases from J, the gap between germline ends came to 7 bases. The CDR3 loop spans 13 amino acids. The germline V gene has CDR1 MDHEN and CDR2 SYDVKM.

This clonotype was seen only a few times. The genes are TRBV20-1 and TRBJ2-1, with D uncertain. CDR3 size: 13 residues. Trimming took off 2 bases at V and 2 bases at J, with 7 bases between the two ends. The germline V gene has CDR1 DFQATT and CDR2 SNEGSKA (reference sequence). CDR3 region: CSARSVAYNEQFF. The DNA of the CDR3 is TGCAGTGCTAGATCTGTGGCCTACAATGAGCAGTTCTTC.

This clonotype has just a few counts. V usage is TRBV28 and J usage is TRBJ2-7, with no clear D. Trimming left V 3 bases short and J 5 bases short, with 5 bases between. CDR3 size: 11 residues. CDR1 MDHEN and CDR2 SYDVKM come from the germline V gene. Here the CDR3 reads CASSFGHEQYF. In nucleotides, the CDR3 is TGTGCCAGCAGTTTCGGCCACGAGCAGTACTTC.

This clonotype was counted ten times or more. The rearrangement uses TRBV2 and TRBJ2-7; possible D gene TRBD2, 6 bases. The V end was cut by 2 bases, the J end by 3 bases, with 14 bases between. In germline, CDR1 is SNHLY, CDR2 FYNNEI. The CDR3 is 15 amino acids. DNA for the CDR3: TGTGCCAGCAGTGAATCTCTAGCGCCACTCTACGAGCAGTACGTC. Protein: CASSESLAPLYEQYV.

In this sample, this clonotype turned up a few times. The chain links TRBV28 to TRBJ2-7; D call uncertain. V lost 5 bases and J lost 4, with 6 bases in between. The CDR3 length is 11 residues. The germline V gene encodes CDR1 MDHEN and CDR2 SYDVKM. The CDR3 DNA follows: TGTGCCAGCAGTAAGCAGTACGAGCAGTACTTC. Protein product: CASSKQYEQYF.

This chain connects TRBV30 to TRBJ2-7; tentative D call: TRBD1 (6 bases). The CDR3 consists of 14 residues. Trimming left V 5 bases short and J 4 bases short, with 18 bases between. The germline V gene encodes CDR1 GTSNPN and CDR2 SVGIG (reference sequence). The CDR3 sequence: CAWSVTGISYEQYF. The CDR3 DNA sequence: TGTGCCTGGTCCGTCACAGGGATTTCGTACGAGCAGTACTTC.